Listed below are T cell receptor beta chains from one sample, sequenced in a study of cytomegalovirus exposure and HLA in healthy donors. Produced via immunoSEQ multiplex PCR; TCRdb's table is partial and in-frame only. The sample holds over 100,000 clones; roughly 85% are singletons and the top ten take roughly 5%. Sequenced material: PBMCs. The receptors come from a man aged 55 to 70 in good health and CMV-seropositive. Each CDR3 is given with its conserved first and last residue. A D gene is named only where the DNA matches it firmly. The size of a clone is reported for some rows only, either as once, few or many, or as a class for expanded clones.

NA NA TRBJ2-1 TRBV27 CASSLRGSNEQFF TGTGCCAGCAGTTTACGTGGTAGCAATGAGCAGTTCTTC
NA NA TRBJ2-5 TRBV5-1 CASSFSGHKETQYF TGCGCCAGCAGCTTTTCGGGACACAAAGAGACCCAGTACTTC
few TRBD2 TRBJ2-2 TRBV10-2 CASSLAGTNTGELFF TGCGCCAGCAGTCTAGCGGGGACGAACACCGGGGAGCTGTTTTTT
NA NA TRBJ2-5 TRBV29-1 CSEWTEETQYF TGCAGCGAATGGACAGAAGAGACCCAGTACTTC
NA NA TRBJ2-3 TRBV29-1 CSASTGLGTDTQYF TGCAGCGCCTCCACAGGGCTCGGTACAGATACGCAGTATTTT
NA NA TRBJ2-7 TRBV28 CASSPTGSSYEQYF TGTGCCAGCAGTCCAACGGGATCCTCCTACGAGCAGTACTTC
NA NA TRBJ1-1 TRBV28 CASSRLEWNGYTEAFF TGTGCCAGCAGCCGACTGGAATGGAATGGTTACACTGAAGCTTTCTTT
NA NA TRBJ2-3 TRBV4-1 CASSQGSGADTQYF TGCGCCAGCAGCCAAGGGAGCGGAGCGGATACGCAGTATTTT
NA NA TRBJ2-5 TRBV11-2 CASSLEGGLREQYF TGTGCCAGCAGCTTAGAGGGGGGGCTGAGGGAGCAGTACTTC
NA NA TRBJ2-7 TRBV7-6 CASSSSGTEGEQYF TGTGCCAGCAGCTCGTCCGGGACGGAGGGCGAGCAGTACTTC
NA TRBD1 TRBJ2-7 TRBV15 CATSREDRETQYF TGTGCCACCAGCAGGGAGGACAGGGAGACTCAGTACTTC
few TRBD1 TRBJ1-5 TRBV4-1 CASSQAPTGTVNNQPQHF TGCGCCAGCAGCCAAGCACCCACCGGGACAGTAAACAATCAGCCCCAGCATTTT